The source of this T cell receptor (beta chain) is a study of blood T cell repertoires in COVID-19. About the research overall: Specimens from acute and convalescent COVID-19 originated in the United States, Italy and Spain. The analysed material was cDNA or gDNA that came from T cells, B-cell-depleted T cells, or PBMCs.

Original analysis: How many nucleated cells were present was estimated from reference gene primer amplification. The table came from immunoSEQ multiplex PCR; TCRdb's copy has only in-frame clones and leaves some out. V, J and clone size are taken as reported in that table, and D and trimming were inferred from the DNA itself. Among some 320,000 clones listed, around 89% were seen once. This clone was seen just once. Sequencing was done on a sample of peripheral blood. The clonotype was recovered from a woman between 25 and 40 years old who had recovered from COVID-19.

The CDR3 nucleotides read TGTGCCAGCAGTACTTTACAGGGTTTCTCCTACGAGCAGTACTTC. Its translation: CASSTLQGFSYEQYF. The J gene is TRBJ2-7, the V gene TRBV6-2 or TRBV6-3, with D perhaps TRBD1 (6 bases). CDR1 and CDR2 (germline): MNHEY, SVGEGT. V was cut by 5 bases and J by 0 bases, with 14 bases left in between. There are 15 residues in the CDR3.